These 16 T cell receptor beta chains share one sample of origin, sequenced in a study of metastatic and nonmetastatic thyroid tumors. TCRdb reanalyzed the PCR reads with MiXCR. This sample has 26,000 or so clones, with over 15% found just once. Nobody among the patients had been given any treatment before thyroid surgery. The sample comprised blood. The receptor source for this set is a male donor with papillary thyroid cancer or a benign thyroid nodule (not recorded which). Some clones in this sample may be carry-over from other donors' samples.

This clone was picked up a small number of times. This chain connects TRBV12-3 or TRBV12-4 to TRBJ2-1; 11 nucleotides match TRBD2. This CDR3 spans 17 amino acids. The J segment lost 7 bases and the V segment lost 4 bases, leaving 12 bases of the junction unmatched. The CDR3, as DNA: TGTGCCAGCAGTTCCAAAACTAGCGGGAGCGAGGGGAATGAGCAGTTCTTC. This translates into CASSSKTSGSEGNEQFF.

Turning to this clone: One end of the junction is discordant with germline, which a read error may explain. The chain carries TRBV24-1 and TRBJ2-2, with D possibly called TRBD1 or TRBD2 (5 bases each). The V gene's germline CDR1 is KGHDR and CDR2 SFDVKD. The CDR3 runs 16 residues. The CDR3 loop is CATGDPSVSGTGELFF. The DNA for the CDR3 is TGTGCCACCGGTGATCCCAGCGTGTCGGGGACCGGGGAGCTATTTTTT.

At least ten counts were recorded for this clone. This chain joins TRBV20-1 and TRBJ1-4; TRBD1 is a possible D gene (6 bases). The CDR3 consists of 16 residues. Germline V gives CDR1 DFQATT, CDR2 SNEGSKA (reference sequence). Trimming left V 3 bases short and J 4 bases short, with 18 bases between. DNA of the CDR3: TGCAGTGCTAGCGAGGGGACACCAAGAATTAATGAAAAACTGTTTTTT. Its translation is CSASEGTPRINEKLFF.

This clone qualifies as medium-sized (0.01 to 0.1%). The chain is built from TRBV11-2 and TRBJ1-1; the D is unclear. Looked up from germline, CDR1 is SGHAT and CDR2 is FQNNGV. The CDR3 consists of 14 residues. V was trimmed by 5 bases and J by 0 bases, leaving 10 bases between them. In DNA form, the CDR3 reads TGTGCCAGCAGCCCGAGGACCATGAACACTGAAGCTTTCTTT. Its protein is CASSPRTMNTEAFF.

This clone was detected many times. The chain employs TRBV7-6 and TRBJ2-2; D perhaps matches TRBD1 (6 bases). The CDR3 is 15 amino acids. V gave up 4 bases and J gave up 7 bases, with 16 bases separating them. Germline CDR1 SGHVS, CDR2 FNYEAQ. CDR3 sequence reads: CASSSYGQSGGELFF. The CDR3 DNA reads TGTGCCAGCAGCTCATATGGACAGAGTGGCGGGGAGCTGTTTTTT.

The chain carries TRBV28 and TRBJ2-5; D possibly corresponds to TRBD2 (5 bases). Germline-derived CDR1 and CDR2 are MDHEN and SYDVKM. V was cut by 5 bases and J by 5 bases, with 9 bases left in between. This CDR3 contains 12 residues. CDR3 sequence reads: CASSLRGETQYF. Written as DNA, the CDR3 is TGTGCCAGCAGTCTTCGCGGGGAGACCCAGTACTTC.

This clone was seen more than once but under ten times. The rearrangement uses TRBV6-2 or TRBV6-3 and TRBJ2-1, with D possibly being TRBD2 (5 bases). Germline CDR1 MNHEY, CDR2 SVGEGT. Trimming pared 0 bases from V and 8 bases from J, leaving 8 bases between. There are 13 residues in the CDR3. CDR3: CASSYSGDDEQFF. CDR3 DNA: TGTGCCAGCAGTTACTCGGGAGATGATGAGCAGTTCTTC.

In its sample, this clone was seen many times. Possible read error: a much larger clone is one base away. V and J are TRBV5-1 and TRBJ1-3; TRBD1 aligns across 8 bases. CDR1 SGHRS and CDR2 YFSETQ come from the germline V gene. The CDR3 length is 17 residues. The V segment lost 4 bases and the J segment 1 base; nucleotides outside the gene matches: 10. The CDR3 DNA sequence: TGCGCCAGCAGCCAACACGCAGGGGGCAGTTCTGGAAACACCATATATTTT. Protein: CASSQHAGGSSGNTIYF.

Points on this clone: One end of the junction is discordant with germline, which a read error may explain. The gene calls are TRBV30 and TRBJ2-2; D is perhaps TRBD2 (5 bases). The CDR3 has 15 amino acids. CDR1 is GTSNPN and CDR2 is SVGIG in the germline V gene (reference sequence). This chain's CDR3 is CALSLGLGSTGELFF. CDR3 nucleotide sequence: TGTGCCTTGAGCCTGGGATTAGGTTCCACCGGGGAGCTGTTTTTC. The full variable domain, its missing parts supplied by reference TRBV30 and TRBJ2-2, is SQTIHQWPATLVQPVGSPLSLECTVEGTSNPNLYWYRQAAGRGLQLLFYSVGIGQISSEVPQNLSASRPQDRQFILSSKKLLLSDSGFYLCALSLGLGSTGELFFGEGSRLTVL.

J is TRBJ2-3 and V is TRBV20-1; a weak D match, TRBD1 (8 bases). Germline lookup yields CDR1 DFQATT and CDR2 SNEGSKA (reference sequence). V lost 0 bases to trimming and J lost 5 bases, with 15 bases between them. The CDR3 runs 15 residues. DNA for the CDR3: TGCAGTGCTAGAGATCCCACAGGGGGGGGAGATACGCAGTATTTT. Translating it yields CSARDPTGGGDTQYF.

This clone was seen repeatedly, ten times or more. V is TRBV5-4 and J is TRBJ2-7; D gene unclear. This CDR3 has 12 residues. V lost 4 bases, J lost 8 bases, and 13 bases lay in between. Germline V lookup: CDR1 SGHNT, CDR2 YYREEE (reference sequence). CDR3 residues: CASSQVPRKQYF. CDR3 DNA: TGTGCCAGCAGCCAGGTCCCTCGGAAGCAGTACTTC.

At least ten counts were recorded for this clone. This chain links TRBV5-1 with TRBJ1-1, with D unclear. Germline V gene lookup returns CDR1 SGHRS and CDR2 YFSETQ. CDR3 length: 17 residues. V lost 0 bases and J 2 bases, leaving 17 bases between the germline ends. CDR3 coding DNA: TGCGCCAGCAGCTTGGCGCCAATCCAGATGGCAAACACTGAAGCTTTCTTT. Its protein is CASSLAPIQMANTEAFF.

The V gene is TRBV20-1, the J gene TRBJ2-7; a possible D gene is TRBD2 (6 bases). The CDR3 loop spans 12 amino acids. Per germline, CDR1 DFQATT and CDR2 SNEGSKA (reference sequence). V dropped 3 bases and J dropped 0 bases, with 6 bases sitting between them. CDR3 sequence (DNA): TGCAGTGCTAGGGGGGGCTCCTACGAGCAGTACTTC. Translating it yields CSARGGSYEQYF.

This clone has at least ten counts. J is TRBJ2-1 and V is TRBV11-2; D may correspond to TRBD1 or TRBD2 (6 bases each). CDR1 is SGHAT and CDR2 is FQNNGV in the germline V gene. This CDR3 is built from 14 residues. Trimming stripped 2 bases from V and 8 bases from J, with 13 bases between. This CDR3 is CASSLFRGGDEQFF. Written as DNA, the CDR3 is TGTGCCAGCAGCTTATTCAGGGGAGGAGATGAGCAGTTCTTC. Combining the CDR3 with reference TRBV11-2 and TRBJ2-1 gives the whole variable domain EAGVAQSPRYKIIEKRQSVAFWCNPISGHATLYWYQQILGQGPKLLIQFQNNGVVDDSQLPKDRFSAERLKGVDSTLKIQPAKLEDSAVYLCASSLFRGGDEQFFGPGTRLTVL.

This clone was counted at least ten times. This chain joins TRBV20-1 and TRBJ1-2; a weak D match, TRBD1 (5 bases). The CDR3 extends over 12 amino acids. V was cut by 3 bases and J by 8 bases, with 13 bases left in between. Germline CDR1 reads DFQATT; CDR2 reads SNEGSKA (reference sequence). CDR3 sequence: CSARPRGEGYTF. The CDR3 coding sequence is TGCAGTGCTAGGCCCCGGGGGGAAGGCTACACCTTC.

This clone was observed many times. V and J are TRBV18 and TRBJ2-5, with a weak D call TRBD2 (6 bases). The germline CDR1 and CDR2 sequences are KGHSH and LQKENI. The V and J ends lost 1 base and 3 bases respectively, with 12 bases between them. There are 15 residues in the CDR3. CDR3 nucleotides: TGTGCCAGCTCACCACGGTCGCTAGCGAAAGAGACCCAGTACTTC. As protein: CASSPRSLAKETQYF.